These 5 T cell receptor beta chains originate from one sample sequenced in a study of cytomegalovirus exposure and HLA in healthy donors. 13 Jbeta primers and 60 Vbeta primers were used for the PCR. Produced via immunoSEQ multiplex PCR; TCRdb's table is partial and in-frame only. The table lists 50,000 to 70,000 clones, around 82% of them singletons, with over 5% in the top ten. Sequenced material: PBMCs. The receptors stem from a male donor in good health and CMV-seronegative.

J is TRBJ1-2 and V is TRBV9; possibly TRBD1 for D (6 bases). V gave up 6 bases and J gave up 2 bases, with 23 bases separating them. Looked up from germline, CDR1 is SGDLS and CDR2 is YYNGEE. The CDR3 spans 17 residues. The CDR3 sequence is CASTNRATGNSNYGYTF. Written as DNA, the CDR3 is TGTGCCAGCACCAACCGGGCCACAGGGAATTCGAACTATGGCTACACCTTC.

This chain links TRBV6-5 with TRBJ2-7; perhaps TRBD2 as D (5 bases). The germline V and J ends were trimmed by 2 bases and 7 bases, with 12 bases remaining between them. Germline lookup yields CDR1 MNHEY and CDR2 SVGAGI. CDR3 length: 13 residues. In DNA form, the CDR3 reads TGTGCCAGCAGTTACCGAGGGCCGGGGGAGCAGTACTTC. It encodes CASSYRGPGEQYF.

The chain has TRBV4-3 and TRBJ1-1; D ambiguous. The CDR3 spans 15 residues. Trimming removed 4 bases from V and 2 bases from J, with 14 bases in between. Germline CDR1 and CDR2: LGHNA and YSLEER. CDR3 region: CASSLAPEANTEAFF. The DNA of the CDR3 is TGCGCCAGCAGCCTCGCGCCGGAGGCAAACACTGAAGCTTTCTTT.

This clone was seen a few times. The chain uses TRBV9 and TRBJ1-4; no clear D. CDR1 is SGDLS and CDR2 is YYNGEE in the germline V gene. V was trimmed by 0 bases and J by 4 bases, leaving 13 bases between them. The CDR3 sequence is 16 residues long. The CDR3 is CASSVDPRSGNEKLFF. The CDR3 DNA reads TGTGCCAGCAGCGTAGACCCCCGATCCGGTAATGAAAAACTGTTTTTT.

V and J are TRBV4-1 and TRBJ1-2, with D possibly being TRBD1 (5 bases). The V end was cut by 0 bases, the J end by 3 bases, with 14 bases between. The V gene's germline CDR1 is MGHRA and CDR2 YSYEKL. This CDR3 has 16 amino acids. In nucleotides, the CDR3 is TGCGCCAGCAGCCAAGAAACCACCGACAGATACTATGGCTACACCTTC. It yields the protein CASSQETTDRYYGYTF.